This paragraph covers one TCR beta chain sequence. The antigen this receptor binds is unknown. No clone much larger than this one lies a single base away; base qualities are absent. One collaborating source in Seattle enrolled patients during active infection and followed them longitudinally through the course of disease. Collaborating institutions collected whole blood in K2EDTA tubes following their own protocols. For TCRbeta analysis, collaborators shipped samples in one of three forms: frozen whole blood, isolated PBMCs, or DNA extracted from either of those sample types. Ends trimmed: V by 6 bases, J by 1 base; bases unmatched to a gene: 7. Via the germline V gene, CDR1 is SQVTM and CDR2 ANQGSEA. Taken from cysteine to phenylalanine, the CDR3 has 16 residues. This entry keeps only the CDR3 DNA: 48 bases, framed from base 1. This record belongs to a study of blood T cell repertoires in COVID-19 (dated by TCRdb to the early 2020s). The study in broad terms: Samples covering the acute and convalescent phases of COVID-19 were provided by collaborators in the United States, Italy and Spain. HLA class I and class II types, where available, came from metadata supplied by the sample provider rather than from assay-based typing. The material from the prospective study consisted of cDNA or gDNA derived from T cells, B-cell-depleted T cells, or PBMCs. The samples were drawn from two sources: the first 160 participants of the ongoing ImmuneRACE study, and approximately 1,300 subjects contributed by 6 global collaborators. A de-identified subject ID, COVID-19 status, age in years and sex were almost always included in the sample metadata. Subjects who had been exposed to COVID-19, were actively infected with it, or had recovered from it provided the deeply sampled blood TCRbeta repertoires that made up the dataset. The repertoires were made available in a free public database intended to serve as a resource for research on the immune response to SARS-CoV-2. What the authors observed across the whole study: The amount of clinical and demographic metadata varied by source and participant and was provided uncurated.

TCRbeta CDR3 regions were amplified from genomic DNA using the immunoSEQ Assay, a bias-controlled multiplex PCR. From the authors' description of their analysis: Within the assay, amplification of reference gene primers was used to estimate how many nucleated cells each sample contained. Sequence reads were collapsed and filtered to measure the absolute abundance of every unique TCRbeta CDR3 rearrangement. Productive Simpson clonality was computed per sample as the square root of Simpson's diversity index over productive rearrangements. TCRdb obtained this table from immuneACCESS and retained in-frame rearrangements with V and J assigned. These tables miss some clones; where compared with another copy, unresolved V genes account for less than half of the shortfall, and the remainder is unexplained. V and J calls plus clone size are reproduced from that table; the DNA served to infer D and trimming. This sample is represented by some 120,000 clones; more than 85% of them were singletons. The top ten constitute about 2% of the sample.

Sequences were obtained from peripheral blood. The receptor's source is a man aged 50-60 years with COVID-19, enrolled during active disease. This receptor chain uses TRBV29-1 and TRBJ2-1, with 12 bases aligning to TRBD2. The DNA sequence is TGCAGCGTGAAAGCTAGCGGGAGGGGATCCTACAATGAGCAGTTCTTC. Translation gives CSVKASGRGSYNEQFF.